Listed below are T cell receptor beta chains from one sample, sequenced in a study of regulatory T cells in long-lasting Graves disease. Each CDR3 protein gets one entry after TCRdb re-called the multiplex PCR reads with MiXCR. The sample holds fewer than 650,000 distinct CDR3 sequences, around 15% seen once. These data were also reused for a study on T cells in Graves' hyperthyroidism and ophthalmopathy.

Sequencing used peripheral blood mononuclear cells (PBMCs), obtained at new diagnosis, from a patient treated with antithyroid drugs. These receptors all come from a man in his late teens or twenties with Graves disease. The CDR3 runs from the conserved cysteine through the conserved F or W. A D gene is named only where the DNA matches it firmly. For some rows the clone size is stated as once, few or many, or as a class when expanded; others skip it.

d_call clone_size j_call v_call cdr3_nt cdr3_aa
TRBD2 NA TRBJ2-7 TRBV19 TGTGCCAGTAGTATAGCTGGGGGGGGATCCTACGAGCAGTACTTC CASSIAGGGSYEQYF
NA NA TRBJ2-2 TRBV5-1 TGCGCCAGCAGCGTTCGGACTACCGGCACCGGGGAGCTGTTTTTT CASSVRTTGTGELFF
TRBD1 NA TRBJ2-7 TRBV20-1 TGCAGTGCCCCGGGACAGTTCAGCTCCTACGAGCAGTACTTC CSAPGQFSSYEQYF
TRBD2 many TRBJ2-7 TRBV6-1 TGTGCCAGCATTTGGACTAGCGGGAGAGGGGTGCAGTACTTC CASIWTSGRGVQYF
NA once TRBJ1-1 TRBV20-1 TGCAGTGCTGGAGTGAGGACCCTAAACACTGAAGCTTTCTTT CSAGVRTLNTEAFF
NA many TRBJ1-1 TRBV30 TGTGCCGGAGGGGTTAGAACTGAAGCTTTCTTT CAGGVRTEAFF
TRBD2 few TRBJ2-1 TRBV6-1 TGTGCCAGCAGTGCCGGACTAGCCTCCATATACAATGAGCAGTTCTTC CASSAGLASIYNEQFF
TRBD1 few TRBJ2-3 TRBV29-1 TGCAGCGTCAAGGGACAGGGGCCAGATACGCAGTATTTT CSVKGQGPDTQYF
TRBD2 many TRBJ2-1 TRBV13 TGTGCCAGCAGCTACCCGGGACTAGACTACAATGAGCAGTTCTTC CASSYPGLDYNEQFF
NA NA TRBJ2-7 TRBV29-1 TGCATCCTTTACCGGACCACCCTCCGCGAGCAGTACTTC CILYRTTLREQYF
NA many TRBJ1-1 TRBV5-1 TGCGCCAGCAGCTTGGGGGGTCCTAGCCACACTGAAGCTTTCTTT CASSLGGPSHTEAFF
NA many TRBJ2-7 TRBV27 TGTGCCAGCAGTTTAGGGCAGGTGGGCTACGAGCAGTACTTC CASSLGQVGYEQYF
NA NA TRBJ2-5 TRBV18 TGTGCCAGCTCACCATTTGCAGGTGGCCAAGAGACCCAGTACTTC CASSPFAGGQETQYF
NA NA TRBJ1-1 TRBV29-1 TGCAGCGTGACGGGACGCATGAACACTGAAGCTTTCTTT CSVTGRMNTEAFF
NA many TRBJ1-2 TRBV6-1 TGTGCCAGCAGTCCGTCCGGGACACGAAACTATGGCTACACCTTC CASSPSGTRNYGYTF
TRBD1 many TRBJ2-4 TRBV5-1 TGCGCCAGCAGCTTGGTGGGACAGGGGAGTGGAAACATTCAGTACTTC CASSLVGQGSGNIQYF